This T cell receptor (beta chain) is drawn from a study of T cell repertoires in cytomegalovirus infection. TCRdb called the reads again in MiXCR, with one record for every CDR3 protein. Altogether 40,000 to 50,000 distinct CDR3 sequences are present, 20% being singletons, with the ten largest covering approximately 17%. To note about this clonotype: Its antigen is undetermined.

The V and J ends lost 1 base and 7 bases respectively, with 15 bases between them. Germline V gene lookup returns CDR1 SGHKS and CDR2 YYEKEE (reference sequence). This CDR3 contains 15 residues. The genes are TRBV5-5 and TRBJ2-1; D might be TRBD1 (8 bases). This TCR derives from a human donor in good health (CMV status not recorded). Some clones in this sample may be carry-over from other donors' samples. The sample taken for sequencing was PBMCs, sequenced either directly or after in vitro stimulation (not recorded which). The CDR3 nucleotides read TGTGCCAGCAGCTTGACAGGGGGGGCCAGGAATGAGCAGTTCTTC. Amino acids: CASSLTGGARNEQFF.